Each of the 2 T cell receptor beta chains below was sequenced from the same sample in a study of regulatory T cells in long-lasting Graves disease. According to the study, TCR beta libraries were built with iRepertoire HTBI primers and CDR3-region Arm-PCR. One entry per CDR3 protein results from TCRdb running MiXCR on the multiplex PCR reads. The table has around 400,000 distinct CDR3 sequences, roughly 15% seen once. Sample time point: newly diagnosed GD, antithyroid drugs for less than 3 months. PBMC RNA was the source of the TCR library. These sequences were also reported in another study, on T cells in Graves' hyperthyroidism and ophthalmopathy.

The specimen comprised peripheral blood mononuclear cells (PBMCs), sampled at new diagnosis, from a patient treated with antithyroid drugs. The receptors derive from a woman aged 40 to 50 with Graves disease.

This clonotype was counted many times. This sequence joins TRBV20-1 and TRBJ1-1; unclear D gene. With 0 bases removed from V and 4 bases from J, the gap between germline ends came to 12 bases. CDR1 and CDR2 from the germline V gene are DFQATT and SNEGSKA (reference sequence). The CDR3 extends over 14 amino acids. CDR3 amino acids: CSARDDRVATEAFF. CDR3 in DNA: TGCAGTGCTAGAGACGATAGGGTCGCCACTGAAGCTTTCTTT.

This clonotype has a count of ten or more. CDR3 DNA: TGTGCCAGCAGCCGGGACAGGGTTCGGTCTCCCCTCCACTTT. Translating gives CASSRDRVRSPLHF. The chain links TRBV11-2 to TRBJ1-6; TRBD1 matches 9 bases. CDR3 length equals 14 residues. V lost 5 bases, J lost 13 bases, and 9 bases stayed unmatched. Germline CDR1 SGHAT, CDR2 FQNNGV.